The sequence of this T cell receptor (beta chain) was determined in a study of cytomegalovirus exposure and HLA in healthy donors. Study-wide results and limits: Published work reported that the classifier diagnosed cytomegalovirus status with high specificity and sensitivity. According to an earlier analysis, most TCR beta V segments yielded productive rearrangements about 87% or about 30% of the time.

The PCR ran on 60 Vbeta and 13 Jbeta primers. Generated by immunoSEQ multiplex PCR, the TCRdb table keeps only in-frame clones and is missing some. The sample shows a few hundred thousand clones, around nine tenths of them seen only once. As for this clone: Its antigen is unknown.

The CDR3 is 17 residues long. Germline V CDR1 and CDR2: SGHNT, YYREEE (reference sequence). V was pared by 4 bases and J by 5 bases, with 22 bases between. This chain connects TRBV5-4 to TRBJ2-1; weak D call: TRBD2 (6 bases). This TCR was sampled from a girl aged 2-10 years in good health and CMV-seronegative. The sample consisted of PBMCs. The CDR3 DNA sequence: TGTGCCAGCAGCCCGGGGGAGGTGGGGGGAGTCCACAATGAGCAGTTCTTC. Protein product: CASSPGEVGGVHNEQFF.